A single sample is the source of the 10 T cell receptor beta chains below, sequenced in a study of neurological immune-mediated disorders. From the 5' RACE reads, TCRdb called clonotypes with MiXCR, one entry per CDR3 protein. This sample yields fewer than 85,000 distinct CDR3 sequences, of which 15% to 20% are seen a single time; 15% belongs to the top ten. The specimen was PBMCs. Source of these receptors: a woman aged 40 to 49 in good health.

This clonotype was counted ten times or more. This chain uses TRBV20-1 with TRBJ2-3; 10 nucleotides match TRBD2. The CDR3 is 15 residues long. Per the germline V gene, CDR1 is DFQATT and CDR2 is SNEGSKA (reference sequence). V shed 6 bases and J 4 bases; nucleotides not matched to a gene: 10. The CDR3 DNA sequence: TGCAGTGCCTTGTCTCGGCTAGCGGGAGCAGATACGCAGTATTTT. Residues: CSALSRLAGADTQYF.

This clonotype was recorded at least ten times. The J gene is TRBJ2-2, the V gene TRBV20-1; 9 bases are shared with TRBD2. The CDR3 is made up of 15 amino acids. V was clipped by 2 bases and J by 7 bases; unmatched bases: 8. Looked up from germline, CDR1 is DFQATT and CDR2 is SNEGSKA (reference sequence). CDR3 loop: CSARMRLAVGGELFF. The DNA of the CDR3 is TGCAGTGCTAGAATGAGACTAGCGGTGGGCGGGGAGCTGTTTTTT.

This clonotype has a count of ten or more. The CDR3, as DNA: TGCAGTGCCGCGAACCGGGGTGGCGAGCAGTACGTC. Amino acids: CSAANRGGEQYV. V is TRBV20-1 and J is TRBJ2-7, with D perhaps matching TRBD2 (5 bases). This CDR3 is built from 12 residues. Trimming took off 6 bases at V and 6 bases at J, with 15 bases between the two ends. Germline V lookup: CDR1 DFQATT, CDR2 SNEGSKA (reference sequence).

There are many counts of this clonotype. The J gene is TRBJ2-3, the V gene TRBV5-1; D is undetermined. The V end was cut by 0 bases, the J end by 1 base, with 6 bases between. This CDR3 is built from 14 residues. Germline loops: CDR1 SGHRS, CDR2 YFSETQ. CDR3 sequence reads: CASSLDAGTDTQYF. The CDR3 region has the DNA TGCGCCAGCAGCTTGGATGCGGGCACAGATACGCAGTATTTT.

Ten or more counts support this clonotype. The chain couples TRBV5-1 to TRBJ1-5; D is possibly TRBD1 (6 bases). The CDR3 spans 14 residues. Germline loops: CDR1 SGHRS, CDR2 YFSETQ. V shed 1 base and J shed 1 base, with 6 bases lying between them. The chain's CDR3 is CASSLTGSNQPQHF. DNA of the CDR3: TGCGCCAGCAGCTTGACAGGGAGCAATCAGCCCCAGCATTTT.

This clonotype was counted many times. V is TRBV4-3 and J is TRBJ1-1; 7 bases are shared with TRBD1. Germline CDR1 reads LGHNA; CDR2 reads YSLEER. The CDR3 spans 16 residues. Trimming took 1 base from V and 6 from J; bases not matched to a gene: 11. The CDR3 protein is CASSQAQWNRGAEAFF. The CDR3 DNA is TGCGCCAGCAGCCAAGCTCAATGGAACAGGGGCGCTGAAGCTTTCTTT.

This clonotype came up many times. This sequence joins TRBV7-2 and TRBJ1-1; TRBD1 agrees at 8 bases. This CDR3 contains 16 residues. CDR1 is SGHTA, CDR2 FQGNSA, per germline. After removal of 7 bases from V and 1 base from J, the junction contained 11 bases not matched to a gene. The CDR3 DNA reads as TGTGCCAGCACCATGTCAACCGGGACAGGGAACACTGAAGCTTTCTTT. Translation: CASTMSTGTGNTEAFF.

This clonotype was seen ten or more times. The chain employs TRBV7-2 and TRBJ2-2, with D unresolved. Trimming took 5 bases from V and 6 from J, leaving 16 bases between them. The CDR3 runs 15 residues. Germline assignment: CDR1 SGHTA and CDR2 FQGNSA. CDR3 loop: CASSPHGNSAGELFF. The CDR3, as DNA: TGTGCCAGCAGCCCCCATGGGAATTCGGCCGGGGAGCTGTTTTTT.

This clonotype was observed many times. The rearrangement joins TRBV20-1 to TRBJ2-5, with 9 bases matching TRBD2. Germline-derived CDR1 and CDR2 are DFQATT and SNEGSKA (reference sequence). V shed 6 bases, J shed 2 bases, and the junction held 4 bases outside the gene matches. This CDR3 spans 13 amino acids. CDR3 DNA: TGCAGTGCAATAGCGGGGGATCAAGAGACCCAGTACTTC. Its translation: CSAIAGDQETQYF.

This clonotype has a count of ten or more. The CDR3 loop is CASSVGGTGNYGYTF. For the CDR3, the DNA is TGTGCCAGCAGCGTAGGGGGTACCGGTAACTATGGCTACACCTTC. This chain connects TRBV9 to TRBJ1-2; D uncertain. Germline loops: CDR1 SGDLS, CDR2 YYNGEE. This CDR3 region has 15 residues. The ends were cut back, 0 bases at V and 1 base at J, with 10 bases in the middle.